This T cell receptor (beta chain) was found in a study of blood T cells in healthy people across ages. Next came a second PCR, run for 7 to 11 cycles, which used a sample-barcoded 5' primer along with a J-beta primer mix. TCRdb called the 5' RACE reads again in MiXCR, with one record for every CDR3 protein. The sample holds 350,000 to 450,000 distinct CDR3 sequences; 50% to 60% are singletons and the top ten take around 49%. This clonotype was counted a few times. CDR1 and CDR2 (germline): SGHRS, YFSETQ. The length of the CDR3 is 15 residues. V was pared by 0 bases and J by 2 bases, with 12 bases between.

This receptor was obtained from a man aged 60 to 69 in good health. Material for sequencing was blood. V is TRBV5-1 and J is TRBJ2-7; either TRBD1 or TRBD2 may fit D (6 bases each). In DNA form, the CDR3 reads TGCGCCAGCAGCTTGGCGGGGGCGGCCACCTACGAGCAGTACTTC. It yields the protein CASSLAGAATYEQYF.